The T cell receptor (beta chain) under discussion was sequenced for a study of blood T cell repertoires in COVID-19 (dated by TCRdb to the early 2020s). About the investigation overall: Samples covering the acute and convalescent phases of COVID-19 were provided by collaborators in the United States, Italy and Spain. Where HLA class I and class II types were available, the types were taken from metadata supplied by the sample provider, not from assay-based typing. A de-identified subject ID, COVID-19 status, age in years and sex were almost always included in the sample metadata. The samples were drawn from two sources: the first 160 participants of the ongoing ImmuneRACE study, and 1,000 to 1,500 subjects contributed by 6 global collaborators. The dataset comprised deeply sampled blood TCRbeta repertoires from subjects exposed to, actively infected with, or recovered from COVID-19. The repertoires were released in a freely available public database meant as a resource for research on the immune response to SARS-CoV-2. The prospective study material was composed of cDNA or gDNA derived from T cells, B-cell-depleted T cells, or PBMCs.

Results the study describes overall, beyond this receptor: The amount of clinical and demographic metadata varied by source and participant and was provided uncurated.

This clone was detected once. Its target antigen remains unknown. Base qualities are not recorded, but no much larger clone differs from it by a single base. CDR1 and CDR2 are read off the germline V gene (reference sequence) as LNHDA and SQIVND. V loses 3 bases of germline sequence and J loses 6 bases, and the interval between the two ends is 12 bases. The CDR3 contains 14 residues, cysteine and phenylalanine counted. Of the read, only the CDR3 DNA is kept; its 42 bases are in frame from base 1. Whole blood was collected in K2EDTA tubes by collaborating institutions according to the institutions' own protocols. For TCRbeta analysis, collaborators shipped samples as frozen whole blood, isolated PBMCs, or DNA extracted from either of those sample types. TCRbeta CDR3 regions were amplified from genomic DNA using the immunoSEQ Assay, a bias-controlled multiplex PCR. As for the authors' bioinformatics: Within the assay, amplification of reference gene primers was used to estimate how many nucleated cells each sample contained. To quantify the absolute abundance of each unique TCRbeta CDR3 rearrangement, sequence reads were collapsed and filtered. For each sample, productive Simpson clonality was calculated as the square root of Simpson's diversity index across productive rearrangements. TCRdb retrieved this table from immuneACCESS and kept in-frame rearrangements only. Not all clones are present; in checked studies, unresolved V genes account for under half, and no reason is known for the remainder. The V and J calls and clone size come from that table; D and trimming were worked out from the DNA. The sample profile shows tens of thousands of clones; approximately 88% of them were found once. Around 1.2% of the sample is held by the ten biggest clonotypes.

The V and J segments used are TRBV19 and TRBJ2-1; the D gene is unclear. The sample taken for sequencing was peripheral blood. This TCR came from a woman in her sixties or seventies with acute or convalescent COVID-19. The nucleotides are TGTGCCAGTAGTATTTTGGGCACTCGCAATGAGCAGTTCTTC. Its coded protein is CASSILGTRNEQFF.